This T cell receptor beta chain originates from a study of cytomegalovirus exposure and HLA in healthy donors. The study, taken as a whole, reports: The study recorded 164 TCR beta chains that were cytomegalovirus-associated. TCR beta sequences numbering 16,951 were associated with HLA alleles at 0.05 false discovery rate in a later analysis.

For this clone: The antigen is not known.

CDR1 and CDR2 (germline): SGHTA, FQGNSA. V dropped 0 bases and J dropped 4 bases, with 13 bases sitting between them. The CDR3 extends over 16 amino acids. 60 Vbeta and 13 Jbeta primers were used in PCR. Sequenced by immunoSEQ multiplex PCR; TCRdb stores in-frame clones only, minus some. Found here are approximately 100,000 clones, roughly 70% of them singletons; the top ten hold more than 9%. The source of this sequence is a man aged 50-60 years in good health and CMV-seronegative. Sequenced material: PBMCs. This chain links TRBV7-2 with TRBJ1-3; D unresolved. The CDR3 protein is CASSLAGGPGGNTIYF. Written as DNA, the CDR3 is TGTGCCAGCAGCTTAGCGGGAGGGCCAGGAGGAAACACCATATATTTT.